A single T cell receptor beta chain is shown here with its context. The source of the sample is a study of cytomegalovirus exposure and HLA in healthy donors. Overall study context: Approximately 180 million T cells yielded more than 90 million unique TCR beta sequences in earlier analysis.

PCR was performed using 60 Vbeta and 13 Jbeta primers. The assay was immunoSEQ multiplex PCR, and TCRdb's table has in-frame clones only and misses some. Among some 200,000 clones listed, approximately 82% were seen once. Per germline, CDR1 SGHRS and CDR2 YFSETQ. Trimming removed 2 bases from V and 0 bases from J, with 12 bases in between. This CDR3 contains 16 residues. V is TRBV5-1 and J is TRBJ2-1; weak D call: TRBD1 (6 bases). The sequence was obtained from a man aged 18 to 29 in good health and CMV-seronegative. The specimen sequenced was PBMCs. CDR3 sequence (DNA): TGCGCCAGCAGCTTCAGGGGCCTCTCCTCCTACAATGAGCAGTTCTTC. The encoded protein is CASSFRGLSSYNEQFF.